These T cell receptor beta chains were read from a single sample in a study of T cells in localized non-small cell lung cancer. Using immunoSEQ multiplex PCR, the repertoire was profiled, and TCRdb retains in-frame clones only, with some absent. In the table there are over 10,000 clones, approximately 28% of which are singletons. The sequenced sample was lung tumor tissue, obtained before any cancer treatment. All receptors derive from a female donor over 55 with stage I lung adenocarcinoma. The CDR3 runs from the conserved cysteine through the conserved F or W. D genes are given only for firm matches. Rows may omit the clone size; those that give it use once, few, many or a size class.

CDR3 DNA: TGTGCCAGCAGTTTAGGACTAGCGGGGGGTGCCGGGGAGCTGTTTTTT
CDR3 protein: CASSLGLAGGAGELFF
clone size: few
J gene: TRBJ2-2
D gene: TRBD2
V gene: TRBV28

CDR3 DNA: TGTGCCAGCAGGGACAGGGCTGGCTATGGCTACACCTTC
CDR3 protein: CASRDRAGYGYTF
clone size: few
J gene: TRBJ1-2
D gene: TRBD1
V gene: TRBV6-8

CDR3 DNA: TGTGCCTCAGAGGGGACAGGCTTAATGGATACGCAGTATTTT
CDR3 protein: CASEGTGLMDTQYF
clone size: few
J gene: TRBJ2-3
D gene: TRBD1
V gene: TRBV30

CDR3 DNA: TGTGCCAGCAGTGAATCTAGGGAGACCCAGTACTTC
CDR3 protein: CASSESRETQYF
clone size: few
J gene: TRBJ2-5
D gene: NA
V gene: TRBV2

CDR3 DNA: TGTGCCAGCAGCCCCGCCCCCCGGGACTCTGGGGCCAACGTCCTGACTTTC
CDR3 protein: CASSPAPRDSGANVLTF
clone size: few
J gene: TRBJ2-6
D gene: NA
V gene: TRBV11-3

CDR3 DNA: TGTGCCAGCTCACCATCGTCAAACACCGGGGAGCTGTTTTTT
CDR3 protein: CASSPSSNTGELFF
clone size: NA
J gene: TRBJ2-2
D gene: NA
V gene: TRBV18

CDR3 DNA: TGTGCCAGCAGTTACCCAGGAGCCGGGCTACCCTACAATGAGCAGTTCTTC
CDR3 protein: CASSYPGAGLPYNEQFF
clone size: NA
J gene: TRBJ2-1
D gene: NA
V gene: TRBV6-8

CDR3 DNA: TGTGCCAGCAAGCGGGCCTCCTACAATGAGCAGTTCTTC
CDR3 protein: CASKRASYNEQFF
clone size: NA
J gene: TRBJ2-1
D gene: NA
V gene: TRBV19

CDR3 DNA: TGTGCCAGCTCAACCCAGGGGAACACTGAAGCTTTCTTT
CDR3 protein: CASSTQGNTEAFF
clone size: NA
J gene: TRBJ1-1
D gene: NA
V gene: TRBV18

CDR3 DNA: TGTGCCAGCAGTTATAGCAGGGGGGAGTACAATGAGCAGTTCTTC
CDR3 protein: CASSYSRGEYNEQFF
clone size: few
J gene: TRBJ2-1
D gene: NA
V gene: TRBV7-6

CDR3 DNA: TGTGCCAGCAGCTTGGTCGGGCTAGCGGGAGCGTACGAGCAGTACTTC
CDR3 protein: CASSLVGLAGAYEQYF
clone size: few
J gene: TRBJ2-7
D gene: TRBD2
V gene: TRBV11-3

CDR3 DNA: TGCGCCAGCAGCCACGGCCGGGACAGGGGATTGGGCACTGAAGCTTTCTTT
CDR3 protein: CASSHGRDRGLGTEAFF
clone size: NA
J gene: TRBJ1-1
D gene: TRBD1
V gene: TRBV4-1

CDR3 DNA: TGTGCCTGGAGTAGGGGGGGAGGCTATGGCTACACCTTC
CDR3 protein: CAWSRGGGYGYTF
clone size: NA
J gene: TRBJ1-2
D gene: NA
V gene: TRBV30

CDR3 DNA: TGTGCCTGGAGTCGGTACGGGGGGACTGAAGCTTTCTTT
CDR3 protein: CAWSRYGGTEAFF
clone size: NA
J gene: TRBJ1-1
D gene: NA
V gene: TRBV30

CDR3 DNA: TGTGCCGGGGGACGGACCCAGAGGGGGCAGTACTTC
CDR3 protein: CAGGRTQRGQYF
clone size: few
J gene: TRBJ2-7
D gene: NA
V gene: TRBV2

CDR3 DNA: TGTGCCAGCTTACCCGCCTTAGGGCAGGCGGGCACCGGGGAGCTGTTTTTT
CDR3 protein: CASLPALGQAGTGELFF
clone size: NA
J gene: TRBJ2-2
D gene: NA
V gene: TRBV18

CDR3 DNA: TGTGCCAGCAGCTCCCGACTAGCGGGGAATGAGCAGTTCTTC
CDR3 protein: CASSSRLAGNEQFF
clone size: few
J gene: TRBJ2-1
D gene: TRBD2
V gene: TRBV7-6

CDR3 DNA: TGTGCCAGCAGTCTCAGGAGGGGGTTCAGCACTGAAGCTTTCTTT
CDR3 protein: CASSLRRGFSTEAFF
clone size: few
J gene: TRBJ1-1
D gene: NA
V gene: TRBV6-8

CDR3 DNA: TGCGCCAGCAGCATATCCTGGATGAATGAGCAGTTCTTC
CDR3 protein: CASSISWMNEQFF
clone size: NA
J gene: TRBJ2-1
D gene: NA
V gene: TRBV23-1

CDR3 DNA: TGTGCCAGCTCCCACGGGTACAACGAGCAGTACTTC
CDR3 protein: CASSHGYNEQYF
clone size: NA
J gene: TRBJ2-7
D gene: NA
V gene: TRBV18

CDR3 DNA: TGTGCCAGCAGCTTAGTGACAGGGGGCGGACGGGGGCCCCAGCATTTT
CDR3 protein: CASSLVTGGGRGPQHF
clone size: NA
J gene: TRBJ1-5
D gene: TRBD1
V gene: TRBV11-3

CDR3 DNA: TGCAGCGTTGAAGATTCTAGCGGGAGTACCGGGGAGCTGTTTTTT
CDR3 protein: CSVEDSSGSTGELFF
clone size: NA
J gene: TRBJ2-2
D gene: TRBD2
V gene: TRBV29-1

CDR3 DNA: TGTGCCAGCAAGGAGGGGTGGAACACTGAAGCTTTCTTT
CDR3 protein: CASKEGWNTEAFF
clone size: NA
J gene: TRBJ1-1
D gene: NA
V gene: TRBV14

CDR3 DNA: TGTGCCAGCAGTGAGGGGGGCGTCTACGAGCAGTACTTC
CDR3 protein: CASSEGGVYEQYF
clone size: few
J gene: TRBJ2-7
D gene: NA
V gene: TRBV9

CDR3 DNA: TGTGCCAGCAGCGTATTTGGGCGGGCGGACACCGGGGAGCTGTTTTTT
CDR3 protein: CASSVFGRADTGELFF
clone size: NA
J gene: TRBJ2-2
D gene: NA
V gene: TRBV9

CDR3 DNA: TGTGCCAGTAGTGAACGAGGGGGAGACCAAGAGACCCAGTACTTC
CDR3 protein: CASSERGGDQETQYF
clone size: few
J gene: TRBJ2-5
D gene: NA
V gene: TRBV19

CDR3 DNA: TGTGCCTGGAGTTTACGGACTTGGGAGCAGTACTTC
CDR3 protein: CAWSLRTWEQYF
clone size: NA
J gene: TRBJ2-7
D gene: NA
V gene: TRBV30

CDR3 DNA: TGTGCCAGCAGCTCCAGAAGAGGGGAAAACTATGGCTACACCTTC
CDR3 protein: CASSSRRGENYGYTF
clone size: NA
J gene: TRBJ1-2
D gene: NA
V gene: TRBV11-3

CDR3 DNA: TGTGCCTGGAGAGCCACAGGGGGCTACACCTTC
CDR3 protein: CAWRATGGYTF
clone size: NA
J gene: TRBJ1-2
D gene: NA
V gene: TRBV30

CDR3 DNA: TGTGCCAGCAGCCACTGGACGCTGTCCTACGAGCAGTACTTC
CDR3 protein: CASSHWTLSYEQYF
clone size: few
J gene: TRBJ2-7
D gene: NA
V gene: TRBV11-3

CDR3 DNA: TGTGCCAGCAGCTTACAAGTCGGTTTTTCCGGAGATACGCAGTATTTT
CDR3 protein: CASSLQVGFSGDTQYF
clone size: few
J gene: TRBJ2-3
D gene: NA
V gene: TRBV11-3

CDR3 DNA: TGTGCCAGCAGCGTATGGGACAGGGTAGGATACTATGGCTACACCTTC
CDR3 protein: CASSVWDRVGYYGYTF
clone size: few
J gene: TRBJ1-2
D gene: TRBD1
V gene: TRBV9

CDR3 DNA: TGTGCCAGCAGTCGCTGGACAGGAGCTAACACCGGGGAGCTGTTTTTT
CDR3 protein: CASSRWTGANTGELFF
clone size: few
J gene: TRBJ2-2
D gene: TRBD1
V gene: TRBV6-8

CDR3 DNA: TGTGCCAGCAGCTTAGGAGGGGCCGCCCCCACCATATATTTT
CDR3 protein: CASSLGGAAPTIYF
clone size: few
J gene: TRBJ1-3
D gene: NA
V gene: TRBV11-3

CDR3 DNA: TGTGCCAGCAGCGTAGGAGCCCACAATGAGCAGTTCTTC
CDR3 protein: CASSVGAHNEQFF
clone size: few
J gene: TRBJ2-1
D gene: NA
V gene: TRBV9

CDR3 DNA: TGTGCCAGTAGTACGGGCCTCGGGACTGAAGCTTTCTTT
CDR3 protein: CASSTGLGTEAFF
clone size: few
J gene: TRBJ1-1
D gene: NA
V gene: TRBV19